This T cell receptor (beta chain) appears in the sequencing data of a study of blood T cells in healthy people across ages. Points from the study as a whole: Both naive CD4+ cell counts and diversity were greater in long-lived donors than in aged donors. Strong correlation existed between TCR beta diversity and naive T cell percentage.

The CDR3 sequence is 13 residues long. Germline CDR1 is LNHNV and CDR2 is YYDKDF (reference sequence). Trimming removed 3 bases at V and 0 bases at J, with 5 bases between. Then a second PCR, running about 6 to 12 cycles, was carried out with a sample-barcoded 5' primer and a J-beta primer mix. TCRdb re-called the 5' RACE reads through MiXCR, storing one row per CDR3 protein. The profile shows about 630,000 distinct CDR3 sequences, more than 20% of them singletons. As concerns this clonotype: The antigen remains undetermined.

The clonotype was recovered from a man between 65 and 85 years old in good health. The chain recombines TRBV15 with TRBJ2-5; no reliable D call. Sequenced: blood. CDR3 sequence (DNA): TGTGCCACCAGCAGTGTGTACCAAGAGACCCAGTACTTC. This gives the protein CATSSVYQETQYF.